These T cell receptor beta chains were read from a single sample in a study of T-cell memory formation after mild COVID-19. MiXCR was run by TCRdb on the 5' RACE reads, yielding one entry per CDR3 protein. The data show approximately 250,000 distinct CDR3 sequences, over 15% seen once. Sequenced input: PBMCs or a T cell subset sorted from them (not recorded which). The source is a man between 18 and 35 years old who had mild COVID-19 (a few samples of this study predate the infection). Cell type and time point are not known. Each CDR3 is given with its conserved first and last residue. The D gene is left open where the match is weak. Clone size appears in some rows only: once, few, many, or a class for an expanded clone.

V: TRBV7-9
D: -
J: TRBJ1-1
size: few
length: 16
CDR3: CASSQSRREENTEAFF
DNA: TGTGCCAGCAGCCAGTCCCGACGGGAAGAGAACACTGAAGCTTTCTTT

V: TRBV14
D: TRBD1
J: TRBJ2-5
size: -
length: 16
CDR3: CASSLDRGRRWETQYF
DNA: TGTGCCAGCAGCCTAGACAGGGGGCGACGATGGGAGACCCAGTACTTC

V: TRBV7-8
D: TRBD1
J: TRBJ1-3
size: few
length: 14
CDR3: CASSFDRAGNTIYF
DNA: TGTGCCAGCAGCTTCGACAGGGCTGGAAACACCATATATTTT

V: TRBV12-3/TRBV12-4
D: TRBD1
J: TRBJ1-2
size: few
length: 16
CDR3: CASSLTGGVANYGYTF
DNA: TGTGCCAGCAGTTTAACAGGGGGAGTAGCTAACTATGGCTACACCTTC

V: TRBV28
D: -
J: TRBJ1-3
size: few
length: 15
CDR3: CASSSGGGSGNTIYF
DNA: TGTGCCAGCAGTTCGGGGGGAGGCTCTGGAAACACCATATATTTT

V: TRBV12-3/TRBV12-4
D: TRBD1
J: TRBJ2-3
size: -
length: 14
CDR3: CASSPTGGTYTQYF
DNA: TGTGCCAGCAGTCCGACAGGGGGCACATATACGCAGTATTTT

V: TRBV28
D: -
J: TRBJ2-2
size: -
length: 15
CDR3: CASRESRGLAGELFF
DNA: TGTGCCAGCAGAGAATCTCGGGGTCTCGCCGGGGAGCTGTTTTTT

V: TRBV6-5
D: -
J: TRBJ1-2
size: -
length: 14
CDR3: CASRPGQRPYGYTF
DNA: TGTGCCAGCAGACCGGGGCAGCGCCCCTATGGCTACACCTTC

V: TRBV20-1
D: -
J: TRBJ1-5
size: few
length: 14
CDR3: CSASPPTGNQPQHF
DNA: TGCAGTGCTAGCCCCCCGACAGGAAATCAGCCCCAGCATTTT

V: TRBV6-5
D: -
J: TRBJ1-1
size: few
length: 15
CDR3: CASSYSTGGGTEAFF
DNA: TGTGCCAGCAGTTACTCGACCGGGGGTGGCACTGAAGCTTTCTTT

V: TRBV4-2
D: TRBD1
J: TRBJ1-1
size: -
length: 15
CDR3: CASSQAQGGGTEAFF
DNA: TGTGCCAGCAGCCAAGCACAGGGGGGGGGCACTGAAGCTTTCTTT

V: TRBV9
D: TRBD2
J: TRBJ2-1
size: few
length: 18
CDR3: CASSNPIHRAGGYNEQFF
DNA: TGTGCCAGCAGCAATCCGATCCACCGAGCGGGGGGATACAATGAGCAGTTCTTC

V: TRBV4-1
D: TRBD1
J: TRBJ2-7
size: -
length: 15
CDR3: CASSQDDRETYEQYF
DNA: TGCGCCAGCAGCCAAGATGACAGGGAGACATACGAGCAGTACTTC

V: TRBV18
D: -
J: TRBJ2-3
size: -
length: 13
CDR3: CASSLYPPDTQYF
DNA: TGTGCCAGCTCACTCTATCCCCCAGATACGCAGTATTTT

V: TRBV25-1
D: TRBD1
J: TRBJ2-5
size: few
length: 16
CDR3: CASSVSAGTGRETQYF
DNA: TGTGCCAGCAGCGTCTCCGCCGGGACAGGAAGGGAGACCCAGTACTTC

V: TRBV4-1
D: -
J: TRBJ2-5
size: -
length: 14
CDR3: CASSQAGAGETQYF
DNA: TGCGCCAGCAGCCAAGCCGGGGCAGGAGAGACCCAGTACTTC

V: TRBV20-1
D: -
J: TRBJ2-3
size: few
length: 15
CDR3: CSARDRARRTDTQYF
DNA: TGCAGTGCTAGAGATCGGGCGAGGCGGACAGATACGCAGTATTTT

V: TRBV20-1
D: -
J: TRBJ2-5
size: -
length: 13
CDR3: CSASHDYQETQYF
DNA: TGCAGTGCTAGTCACGACTACCAAGAGACCCAGTACTTC

V: TRBV5-1
D: -
J: TRBJ2-3
size: few
length: 15
CDR3: CASSLGGTGTDTQYF
DNA: TGCGCCAGCAGCTTGGGAGGGACGGGCACAGATACGCAGTATTTT

V: TRBV6-6
D: -
J: TRBJ1-1
size: -
length: 13
CDR3: CASSYIPNTEAFF
DNA: TGTGCCAGCAGTTACATCCCGAACACTGAAGCTTTCTTT

V: TRBV27
D: TRBD2
J: TRBJ2-7
size: few
length: 15
CDR3: CASSLSGLAGSEQYF
DNA: TGTGCCAGCAGTTTATCGGGACTAGCGGGGAGCGAGCAGTACTTC

V: TRBV7-8
D: TRBD1
J: TRBJ2-1
size: -
length: 15
CDR3: CASSSLQGSWNEQFF
DNA: TGTGCCAGCAGCTCATTACAGGGGTCTTGGAATGAGCAGTTCTTC

V: TRBV14
D: -
J: TRBJ2-3
size: -
length: 14
CDR3: CASSPRGVTDTQYF
DNA: TGTGCCAGCAGCCCCCGCGGGGTGACAGATACGCAGTATTTT

V: TRBV29-1
D: TRBD1
J: TRBJ1-4
size: -
length: 14
CDR3: CSGGERTGDSKLFF
DNA: TGCAGCGGTGGAGAAAGGACAGGGGATTCTAAACTGTTTTTT

V: TRBV12-3/TRBV12-4
D: TRBD2
J: TRBJ2-2
size: few
length: 16
CDR3: CASTSLAGANTGELFF
DNA: TGTGCCAGCACCTCCCTAGCGGGGGCGAACACCGGGGAGCTGTTTTTT

V: TRBV13
D: TRBD1
J: TRBJ1-2
size: few
length: 16
CDR3: CASSHKGTGGLEGYTF
DNA: TGTGCCAGCAGTCATAAAGGGACAGGGGGCCTAGAAGGCTACACCTTC

V: TRBV3-1
D: TRBD1
J: TRBJ1-1
size: -
length: 15
CDR3: CASSQGDRGNTEAFF
DNA: TGTGCCAGCAGCCAAGGGGACAGGGGGAACACTGAAGCTTTCTTT

V: TRBV6-6
D: TRBD1
J: TRBJ1-2
size: few
length: 12
CDR3: CASTRGKMGYTF
DNA: TGTGCCAGCACCAGGGGGAAAATGGGCTACACCTTC

V: TRBV10-3
D: TRBD2
J: TRBJ2-2
size: many
length: 13
CDR3: CAAGREGTGELFF
DNA: TGTGCCGCAGGGAGGGAAGGAACCGGGGAGCTGTTTTTT

V: TRBV5-1
D: -
J: TRBJ1-2
size: -
length: 14
CDR3: CASSLADTGDGYTF
DNA: TGCGCCAGCAGCTTGGCCGATACAGGAGATGGCTACACCTTC

V: TRBV7-9
D: TRBD1
J: TRBJ1-1
size: -
length: 16
CDR3: CASSSPAGGRYTEAFF
DNA: TGTGCCAGCAGCTCTCCGGCAGGGGGACGGTACACTGAAGCTTTCTTT

V: TRBV19
D: -
J: TRBJ2-1
size: -
length: 14
CDR3: CASSDGGGFDEQFF
DNA: TGTGCCAGTAGTGACGGGGGCGGATTCGATGAGCAGTTCTTC

V: TRBV7-2
D: -
J: TRBJ2-1
size: few
length: 14
CDR3: CASSFRSAADEQFF
DNA: TGTGCCAGCAGCTTTCGGTCCGCGGCCGATGAGCAGTTCTTC

V: TRBV7-2
D: TRBD2
J: TRBJ2-1
size: many
length: 18
CDR3: CASSSLGTSGVTYNEQFF
DNA: TGTGCCAGCAGCTCCCTTGGGACTAGCGGGGTAACCTACAATGAGCAGTTCTTC

V: TRBV12-3/TRBV12-4
D: -
J: TRBJ2-5
size: -
length: 12
CDR3: CASSSPMETQYF
DNA: TGTGCCAGCAGTTCCCCTATGGAGACCCAGTACTTC

V: TRBV27
D: -
J: TRBJ1-2
size: many
length: 13
CDR3: CASSSVRDYGYTF
DNA: TGTGCCAGCAGTTCGGTCAGGGACTATGGCTACACCTTC

V: TRBV7-9
D: -
J: TRBJ1-2
size: -
length: 16
CDR3: CASSFSGRGELYGYAF
DNA: TGTGCCAGCAGCTTTTCCGGGAGGGGAGAGCTCTATGGCTACGCCTTC

V: TRBV4-2
D: TRBD2
J: TRBJ2-3
size: few
length: 18
CDR3: CASSQEMVVAGFTDTQYF
DNA: TGTGCCAGCAGCCAAGAGATGGTGGTAGCGGGGTTCACAGATACGCAGTATTTT

V: TRBV5-1
D: -
J: TRBJ1-6
size: few
length: 14
CDR3: CASSFDFYDSPLHF
DNA: TGCGCCAGCAGCTTTGACTTTTACGATTCACCCCTCCACTTT

V: TRBV7-6
D: -
J: TRBJ2-2
size: many
length: 17
CDR3: CASSLGPAGSGTGELFF
DNA: TGTGCCAGCAGCTTAGGACCGGCGGGGTCGGGCACCGGGGAGCTGTTTTTT

V: TRBV11-3
D: -
J: TRBJ2-2
size: -
length: 14
CDR3: CASSQRRNTGELFF
DNA: TGTGCCAGCAGCCAGCGCAGAAACACCGGGGAGCTGTTTTTT

V: TRBV27
D: -
J: TRBJ2-7
size: -
length: 15
CDR3: CASSSGGQFRLEQYF
DNA: TGTGCCAGCAGTTCAGGGGGGCAGTTTCGCCTCGAGCAGTACTTC

V: TRBV5-1
D: -
J: TRBJ2-5
size: -
length: 14
CDR3: CASSLVGQQETQYF
DNA: TGCGCCAGCAGCTTGGTCGGCCAGCAAGAGACCCAGTACTTC

V: TRBV6-1
D: -
J: TRBJ1-1
size: -
length: 14
CDR3: CASSDRASNTEAFF
DNA: TGTGCCAGCAGTGATCGGGCCTCGAACACTGAAGCTTTCTTT

V: TRBV20-1
D: -
J: TRBJ2-3
size: -
length: 12
CDR3: CSARARGDTQYF
DNA: TGCAGTGCTAGGGCCCGCGGCGATACGCAGTATTTT

V: TRBV3-1
D: TRBD1
J: TRBJ1-4
size: -
length: 14
CDR3: CASSQDDRGEKLFF
DNA: TGTGCCAGCAGCCAAGACGACAGGGGTGAAAAACTGTTTTTT

V: TRBV25-1
D: -
J: TRBJ1-2
size: -
length: 16
CDR3: CASSPYGLAPFYGYTF
DNA: TGTGCCAGCAGTCCGTATGGCCTGGCACCGTTCTATGGCTACACCTTC

V: TRBV9
D: -
J: TRBJ1-6
size: -
length: 15
CDR3: CASSTDGGRASPLHF
DNA: TGTGCCAGCAGCACGGATGGGGGCAGGGCCTCACCCCTCCACTTT

V: TRBV5-4
D: -
J: TRBJ2-7
size: -
length: 14
CDR3: CASSLGQGLYEQYF
DNA: TGTGCCAGCAGCTTGGGCCAGGGGTTGTACGAGCAGTACTTC

V: TRBV7-2
D: TRBD1
J: TRBJ2-3
size: -
length: 15
CDR3: CASSSTGGITDTQYF
DNA: TGTGCCAGCAGCTCGACAGGGGGTATCACAGATACGCAGTATTTT

V: TRBV15
D: TRBD1
J: TRBJ1-4
size: -
length: 14
CDR3: CATSRDRAVEKLFF
DNA: TGTGCCACCAGCAGGGACAGGGCAGTTGAAAAACTGTTTTTT

V: TRBV12-3/TRBV12-4
D: TRBD1
J: TRBJ1-3
size: few
length: 15
CDR3: CASSPDRVAGNTIYF
DNA: TGTGCCAGCAGCCCCGACAGGGTTGCTGGAAACACCATATATTTT

V: TRBV5-1
D: TRBD2
J: TRBJ2-5
size: few
length: 15
CDR3: CASSYSGGTPETQYF
DNA: TGCGCCAGCAGCTATAGCGGGGGGACTCCAGAGACCCAGTACTTC

V: TRBV28
D: -
J: TRBJ1-1
size: few
length: 13
CDR3: CASNGATNTEAFF
DNA: TGTGCCAGCAACGGGGCGACGAACACTGAAGCTTTCTTT

V: TRBV4-3
D: -
J: TRBJ2-3
size: -
length: 16
CDR3: CASIQGMEQRTDTQYF
DNA: TGCGCCAGCATACAGGGAATGGAACAACGCACAGATACGCAGTATTTT

V: TRBV11-2
D: -
J: TRBJ1-6
size: few
length: 14
CDR3: CASSLVNTDSPLHF
DNA: TGTGCCAGCAGCTTAGTAAATACTGACTCACCCCTCCACTTT

V: TRBV6-1
D: -
J: TRBJ1-4
size: -
length: 13
CDR3: CASSGSFNEKLFF
DNA: TGTGCCAGCAGTGGAAGTTTTAATGAAAAACTGTTTTTT

V: TRBV20-1
D: -
J: TRBJ2-2
size: few
length: 15
CDR3: CSASPRDSNTGELFF
DNA: TGCAGTGCTAGTCCACGGGACTCTAACACCGGGGAGCTGTTTTTT

V: TRBV11-2
D: TRBD2
J: TRBJ2-3
size: -
length: 14
CDR3: CASSFGGSANTQYF
DNA: TGTGCCAGCAGCTTCGGGGGGTCGGCGAATACGCAGTATTTT

V: TRBV4-2
D: TRBD2
J: TRBJ2-1
size: -
length: 16
CDR3: CASSPLGLRGDNEQFF
DNA: TGTGCCAGCAGCCCGTTGGGTTTGCGGGGGGACAATGAGCAGTTCTTC